This TCR beta chain appears in the sequencing data of a study of cytomegalovirus exposure and HLA in healthy donors. As regards this clone: Its matching antigen is unknown.

Study-wide results and caveats: Many donors shared some public TCRs, even though most TCR sequences were rare.

The CDR3 is 15 amino acids. The germline V gene encodes CDR1 GTSNPN and CDR2 SVGIG (reference sequence). Trimming removed 0 bases at V and 6 bases at J, with 18 bases between. Sequencing used immunoSEQ multiplex PCR; TCRdb keeps in-frame clones, though not all of them. In the table there are some 270,000 clones, around 85% of which are singletons. The chain carries TRBV30 and TRBJ2-7, with a possible D match to TRBD2 (5 bases). The sample taken for sequencing was PBMCs. This TCR derives from a woman aged 18-29 years in good health and CMV-seronegative. The CDR3 spells CAWSVMTPPAGEQYF. In DNA form, the CDR3 reads TGTGCCTGGAGTGTTATGACGCCCCCCGCGGGCGAGCAGTACTTC. The full variable domain, completed using reference TRBV30 and TRBJ2-7, is SQTIHQWPATLVQPVGSPLSLECTVEGTSNPNLYWYRQAAGRGLQLLFYSVGIGQISSEVPQNLSASRPQDRQFILSSKKLLLSDSGFYLCAWSVMTPPAGEQYFGPGTRLTVT.